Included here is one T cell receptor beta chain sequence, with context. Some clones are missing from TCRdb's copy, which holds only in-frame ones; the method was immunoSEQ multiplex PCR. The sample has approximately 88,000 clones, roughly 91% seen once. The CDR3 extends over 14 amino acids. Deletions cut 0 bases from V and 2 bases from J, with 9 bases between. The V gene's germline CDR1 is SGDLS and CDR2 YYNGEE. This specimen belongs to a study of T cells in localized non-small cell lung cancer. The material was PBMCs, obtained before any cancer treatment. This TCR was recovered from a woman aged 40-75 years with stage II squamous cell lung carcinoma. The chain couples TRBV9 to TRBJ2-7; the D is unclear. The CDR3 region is CASSVEGRPYEQYF. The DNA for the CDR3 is TGTGCCAGCAGCGTAGAGGGCCGGCCCTACGAGCAGTACTTC.